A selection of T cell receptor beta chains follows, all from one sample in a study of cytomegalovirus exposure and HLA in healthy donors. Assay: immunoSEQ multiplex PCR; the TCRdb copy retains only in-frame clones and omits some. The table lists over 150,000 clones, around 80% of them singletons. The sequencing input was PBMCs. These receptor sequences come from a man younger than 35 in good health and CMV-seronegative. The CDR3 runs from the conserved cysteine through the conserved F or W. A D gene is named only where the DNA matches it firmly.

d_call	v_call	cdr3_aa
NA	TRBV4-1	CASSLRTENTEAFF
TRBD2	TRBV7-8	CASSARKRGTFDEQFF
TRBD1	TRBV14	CASSQEAGGGGYTF
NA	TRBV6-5	CASSYFSREETQYF
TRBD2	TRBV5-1	CASTTSGSTGELFF
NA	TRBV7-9	CASSPPGGMINYGYTF
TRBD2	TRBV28	CASSLFASGSYNEQFF
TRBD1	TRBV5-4	CASSLGTGATYEQYF
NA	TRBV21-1	CASSKGPGTGDGYTF
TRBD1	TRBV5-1	CASSLTGGFSDTQYF
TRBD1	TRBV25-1	CASSAGTGDTGELFF
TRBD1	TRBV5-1	CASRSTGGQEKLFF
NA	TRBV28	CASSSGIDYEQYF
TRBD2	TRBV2	CASSVPGLAGVFYEQYF
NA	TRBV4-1	CASSQGIEQGGREQYF
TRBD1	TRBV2	CASRGQVGFF
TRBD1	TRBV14	CASSYRGSYNEQFF
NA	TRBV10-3	CAISGGSYEQYF
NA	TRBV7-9	CASSLQGNTEAFF
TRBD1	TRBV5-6	CASRWRPQSGGQGRTEAFF
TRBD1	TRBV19	CASSIEYRGRYEQYF
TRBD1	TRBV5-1	CASSFSTGTGNNEQYF
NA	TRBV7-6	CAGQTGNTGELFF
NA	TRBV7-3	CASSLIGGLDGYNEQFF
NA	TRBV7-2	CASSSDRQETQYF
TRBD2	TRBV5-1	CASSLPGTSGSGELFF